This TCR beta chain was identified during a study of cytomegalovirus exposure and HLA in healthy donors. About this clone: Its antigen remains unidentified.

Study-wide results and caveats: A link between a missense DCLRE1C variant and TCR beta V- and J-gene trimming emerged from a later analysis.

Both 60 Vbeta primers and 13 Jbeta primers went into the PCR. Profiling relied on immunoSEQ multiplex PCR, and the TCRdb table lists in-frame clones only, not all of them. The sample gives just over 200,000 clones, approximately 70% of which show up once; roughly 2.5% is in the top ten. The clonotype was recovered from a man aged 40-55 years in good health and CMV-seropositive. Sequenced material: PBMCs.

DNA of the CDR3: TGCGCCAGCAGCTTGACCGGACAGGGAAGGGACACTGAAGCTTTCTTT. It specifies CASSLTGQGRDTEAFF. V gene TRBV5-1 combines with J gene TRBJ1-1; 8 bases are shared with TRBD1. This CDR3 region has 16 residues. The ends lost 1 base at V and 3 bases at J; junction bases unmatched: 8. CDR1 and CDR2 from the germline V gene are SGHRS and YFSETQ. The full variable domain, rest sourced from reference TRBV5-1 and TRBJ1-1, is KAGVTQTPRYLIKTRGQQVTLSCSPISGHRSVSWYQQTPGQGLQFLFEYFSETQRNKGNFPGRFSGRQFSNSRSEMNVSTLELGDSALYLCASSLTGQGRDTEAFFGQGTRLTVV.